The 23 T cell receptor beta chains below were found in one sample sequenced in a study of cytomegalovirus exposure and HLA in healthy donors (dated by TCRdb to 2016 to 2017). Libraries were prepared through the immunoSEQ multiplex PCR assay. The multiplex PCR relied on a mix of 60 forward primers for TCR Vbeta segments and 13 reverse primers for TCR Jbeta segments. Imported from immuneACCESS, the table was reduced by TCRdb to in-frame sequences with V and J called. These copies leave out some clones; in studies compared against another copy, an unresolved V gene accounts for under half, and the cause of the remainder is not known. Recorded for this sample are about 200,000 clones; roughly 13% of them occurred a single time. Approximately 8.3% of the sample is taken by the ten largest. What was sequenced was PBMCs. Receptors were obtained from a man in his fifties or sixties in good health and CMV-seropositive.

This clone was seen only a few times. This sequence joins TRBV29-1 and TRBJ2-5; maybe TRBD2 (6 bases). The V gene's germline CDR1 is SQVTM and CDR2 ANQGSEA. The CDR3 spans 13 residues. Trimming left V 4 bases short and J 1 base short, with 10 bases between. Here the CDR3 DNA reads TGCAGCGTTGTGGGGGGTGGCCAAGAGACCCAGTACTTC. Translating gives CSVVGGGQETQYF.

This clone was counted only a few times. The CDR3 DNA sequence: TGTGCCAGCAGTCTGGGTCCGGGCAGGGGCTCAAGAGGAGCTTTCTTT. Protein: CASSLGPGRGSRGAFF. The rearrangement joins TRBV27 to TRBJ1-1, with a possible D match to TRBD1 (6 bases). The germline V gene encodes CDR1 MNHEY and CDR2 SMNVEV (reference sequence). The CDR3 contains 16 residues. V lost 5 bases and J 10 bases, leaving 26 bases between the germline ends.

The CDR3 is CASTGNSNQPQHF. CDR3 nucleotide sequence: TGTGCCAGCACGGGAAATAGCAATCAGCCCCAGCATTTT. V gene TRBV28 combines with J gene TRBJ1-5; D gene ambiguous. Germline V gene lookup returns CDR1 MDHEN and CDR2 SYDVKM. Trimming removed 7 bases at V and 0 bases at J, with 7 bases between. The CDR3 extends over 13 amino acids.

This clone was seen a handful of times. V is TRBV28 and J is TRBJ1-2; D remains ambiguous. Germline V lookup: CDR1 MDHEN, CDR2 SYDVKM. The CDR3 loop spans 13 amino acids. V lost 2 bases to trimming and J lost 2 bases, with 6 bases between them. The DNA of the CDR3 is TGTGCCAGCAGTTTAGCGGAGAACTATGGCTACACCTTC. Protein sequence: CASSLAENYGYTF.

Only a few counts were recorded for this clone. As DNA, the CDR3 is TGTGCCAGCAGTCCCCAGGGAGGCGAGCAGTACTTC. It encodes CASSPQGGEQYF. The chain carries TRBV5-5 and TRBJ2-7; the D gene is possibly TRBD2 (6 bases). Germline assignment: CDR1 SGHKS and CDR2 YYEKEE (reference sequence). Trimming took off 5 bases at V and 6 bases at J, with 12 bases between the two ends. This CDR3 comprises 12 residues.

This clone was seen a handful of times. The J gene is TRBJ2-5, the V gene TRBV18; 7 bases align to TRBD2. The V segment lost 3 bases and the J segment 4 bases; nucleotides outside the gene matches: 5. CDR1 and CDR2 from the germline V gene are KGHSH and LQKENI. The CDR3 spans 14 residues. CDR3 nucleotides: TGTGCCAGCTCACCCCGACTAGCCGTAGAGACCCAGTACTTC. Its translation is CASSPRLAVETQYF. Supplemented by reference TRBV18 and TRBJ2-5, the full variable domain reads NAGVMQNPRHLVRRRGQEARLRCSPMKGHSHVYWYRQLPEEGLKFMVYLQKENIIDESGMPKERFSAEFPKEGPSILRIQQVVRGDSAAYFCASSPRLAVETQYFGPGTRLLVL.

The chain recombines TRBV5-1 with TRBJ2-7; D gene unclear. The CDR3 loop spans 14 amino acids. V lost 0 bases, J lost 6 bases, and 13 bases lay in between. CDR1 is SGHRS and CDR2 is YFSETQ in the germline V gene. CDR3 in amino acids: CASSLDTRTGEQYF. Written as DNA, the CDR3 is TGCGCCAGCAGCTTGGACACCCGAACGGGCGAGCAGTACTTC.

The gene calls are TRBV9 and TRBJ2-7, with 8 positions matching TRBD1. Germline CDR1 is SGDLS and CDR2 is YYNGEE. The CDR3 spans 15 residues. The trim removed 4 bases at V and 1 base at J, leaving 7 bases unmatched. CDR3 loop: CASSLRQGTSYEQYF. The CDR3 coding sequence is TGTGCCAGCAGCCTCCGACAGGGGACTTCCTACGAGCAGTACTTC.

The chain uses TRBV7-8 and TRBJ2-2; D possibly corresponds to TRBD1 (6 bases). CDR1 SGHVS and CDR2 FQNEAQ come from the germline V gene. The CDR3 is 14 amino acids. V lost 4 bases and J lost 8, with 14 bases in between. The CDR3 region is CASSSGQTSGELFF. CDR3 sequence (DNA): TGTGCCAGCAGCTCCGGACAGACTTCAGGGGAGCTGTTTTTT.

The table lists this clone with a few counts. This chain links TRBV13 with TRBJ1-1; D uncertain. The germline V gene has CDR1 PRHDT and CDR2 FYEKMQ (reference sequence). The V end was cut by 5 bases, the J end by 4 bases, with 14 bases between. The CDR3 has 14 residues. The CDR3 sequence: CASSPGFLGTEAFF. CDR3 DNA sequence: TGTGCCAGCAGCCCAGGTTTCCTGGGCACTGAAGCTTTCTTT.

The chain uses TRBV6-6 and TRBJ1-6; D ambiguous. Germline V gene sequence: CDR1 MNHNY, CDR2 SVGAGI (reference sequence). V was shortened by 4 bases and J by 10 bases, with 11 bases between the two germline ends. This CDR3 comprises 13 residues. The CDR3 region is CASSSGAGSPLHF. The CDR3 DNA sequence: TGTGCCAGCAGTTCCGGAGCGGGGTCACCCCTCCACTTT.

A note on this clone: At one end, the junction sequence differs from germline, possibly due to a read error. The genes are TRBV29-1 and TRBJ1-5; D gene ambiguous. The CDR3 sequence is 14 residues long. CDR1 and CDR2 (germline): SQVTM, ANQGSEA. The CDR3 here is CSVQIGSSNKPQHF. CDR3 nucleotides: TGCAGCGTGCAAATTGGTAGTAGCAATAAGCCCCAGCATTTT.

This chain links TRBV5-4 with TRBJ2-5; 7 positions agree with TRBD2. Trimming at V came to 0 bases and at J to 5 bases, leaving 7 bases not matched to a gene. The CDR3 consists of 15 residues. Germline CDR1 reads SGHNT; CDR2 reads YYREEE (reference sequence). The DNA for the CDR3 is TGTGCCAGCAGCTTGGGCCCGGGGGGAGGGGAGACCCAGTACTTC. It translates to CASSLGPGGGETQYF.

CDR3: CASSLGTGDQPQHF. CDR3 coding DNA: TGTGCCAGCAGTCTCGGGACAGGGGATCAGCCCCAGCATTTT. This rearrangement joins TRBV25-1 to TRBJ1-5, with 10 nucleotides matching TRBD1. J gave up 5 bases and V 5 bases, and 3 bases lay outside the gene matches. The CDR3 length is 14 residues. Per the germline V gene, CDR1 is MGHDK and CDR2 is SYGVNS.

This clone turned up a few times. The chain carries TRBV4-2 and TRBJ1-2; TRBD1 might be the D (5 bases). The CDR3 is made up of 15 amino acids. Germline CDR1 is LGHNA and CDR2 is YNFKEQ. Trimming pared 0 bases from V and 4 bases from J, leaving 12 bases between. CDR3 coding DNA: TGTGCCAGCAGCCAAGATAAGCAGGGCGCCTATGGCTACACCTTC. As protein: CASSQDKQGAYGYTF.

The sample holds a few counts of this clone. The chain has TRBV5-1 and TRBJ1-1; D remains unclear. Germline CDR1 SGHRS, CDR2 YFSETQ. Between the trimmed V and J ends, which lost 0 bases and 2 bases, there was a span of 8 bases. The CDR3 contains 14 residues. The DNA of the CDR3 is TGCGCCAGCAGCTTGGCACAGCTTAACACTGAAGCTTTCTTT. It encodes CASSLAQLNTEAFF. Variable domain in full (rest from reference TRBV5-1 and TRBJ1-1): KAGVTQTPRYLIKTRGQQVTLSCSPISGHRSVSWYQQTPGQGLQFLFEYFSETQRNKGNFPGRFSGRQFSNSRSEMNVSTLELGDSALYLCASSLAQLNTEAFFGQGTRLTVV.

The genes are TRBV4-3 and TRBJ1-1, with D hard to call. The length of the CDR3 is 15 residues. Deletions cut 7 bases from V and 3 bases from J, with 18 bases between. The germline CDR1 and CDR2 sequences are LGHNA and YSLEER. CDR3 loop: CASTLYVGVDTEAFF. CDR3 in DNA: TGCGCCAGCACCCTTTACGTCGGGGTAGACACTGAAGCTTTCTTT.

This chain uses TRBV6-5 with TRBJ2-3; TRBD2 might be the D (7 bases). The V gene lost 7 bases and the J gene lost 7 bases, with 18 bases spanning the gap. The CDR3 is 14 residues long. Germline CDR1 and CDR2: MNHEY and SVGAGI. This chain's CDR3 is CASIAGAPEYTQYF. CDR3 nucleotide sequence: TGTGCCAGCATCGCGGGGGCCCCCGAATATACGCAGTATTTT.

This clone has more than one count but fewer than ten. V usage is TRBV11-3 and J usage is TRBJ2-4; D call uncertain. Trimming cost V 5 bases and J 5 bases, with 10 bases left between them. The V gene's germline CDR1 is SGHNT and CDR2 YENEEA. The CDR3 is 13 residues long. The chain's CDR3 is CASSPDSQNIQYF. CDR3 coding DNA: TGTGCCAGCAGCCCCGACTCCCAAAACATTCAGTACTTC.

This clone came up a few times. This rearrangement joins TRBV9 to TRBJ2-1; 8 nucleotides agree with TRBD2. Germline V lookup: CDR1 SGDLS, CDR2 YYNGEE. The length of the CDR3 is 15 residues. The J segment lost 5 bases and the V segment lost 6 bases, leaving 10 bases of the junction unmatched. CDR3 sequence: CASNIAGQINNEQFF. Here the CDR3 DNA reads TGTGCCAGCAACATAGCGGGGCAAATAAACAATGAGCAGTTCTTC.

The rearrangement joins TRBV7-9 to TRBJ1-4, with D possibly being TRBD1 (6 bases). The CDR3 is 18 residues long. Trimming left V 5 bases short and J 0 bases short, with 19 bases between. The germline gives CDR1 SEHNR, CDR2 FQNEAQ (reference sequence). The CDR3 loop reads CASSLPRGTGATNEKLFF. CDR3 sequence (DNA): TGTGCCAGCAGCCTCCCCAGGGGCACGGGTGCAACTAATGAAAAACTGTTTTTT.

Points on this clone: The junction does not match germline at one end; this may be a read error. The chain couples TRBV5-1 to TRBJ2-7, with 12 bases identical to TRBD1. The CDR3 is made up of 19 amino acids. CDR1 is SGHRS and CDR2 is YFSETQ in the germline V gene. CDR3 DNA: TGCACCAGCAGTTTTTCTTCCGGGACAGGGGGCTATGGAGTCTACGAGCAGTACTTC. Translated, it gives CTSSFSSGTGGYGVYEQYF.

The genes are TRBV4-1 and TRBJ1-4, with D perhaps TRBD1 (5 bases). CDR3 size: 15 residues. Germline values: CDR1 MGHRA, CDR2 YSYEKL. The V end was cut by 0 bases, the J end by 7 bases, with 12 bases between. Here the CDR3 DNA reads TGCGCCAGCAGCCAAGAACAGGCCCGAGGTGAAAAACTGTTTTTT. Its protein is CASSQEQARGEKLFF.